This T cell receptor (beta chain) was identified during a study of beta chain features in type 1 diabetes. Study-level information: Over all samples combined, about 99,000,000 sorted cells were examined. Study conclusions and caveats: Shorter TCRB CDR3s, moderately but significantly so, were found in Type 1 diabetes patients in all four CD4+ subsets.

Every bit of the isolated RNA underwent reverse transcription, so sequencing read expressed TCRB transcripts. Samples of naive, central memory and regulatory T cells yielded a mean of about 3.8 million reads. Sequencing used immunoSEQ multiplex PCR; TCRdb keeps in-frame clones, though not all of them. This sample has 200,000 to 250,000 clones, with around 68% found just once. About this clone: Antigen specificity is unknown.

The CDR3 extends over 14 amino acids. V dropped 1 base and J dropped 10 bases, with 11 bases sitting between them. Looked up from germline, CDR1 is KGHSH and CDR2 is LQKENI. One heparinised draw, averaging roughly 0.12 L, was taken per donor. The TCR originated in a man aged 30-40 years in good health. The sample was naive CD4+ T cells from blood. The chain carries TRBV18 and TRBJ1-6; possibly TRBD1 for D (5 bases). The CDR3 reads CASSPQGGDSPLHF. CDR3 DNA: TGTGCCAGCTCACCACAGGGAGGGGACTCACCCCTCCACTTT.